This entry concerns a single T cell receptor (beta chain). Which antigen it targets is not known. Base qualities are not recorded, but no much larger clone differs from it by a single base. V loses 0 bases of germline sequence and J loses 7 bases, and the interval between the two ends is 13 bases. CDR1 SGHRS and CDR2 YFSETQ were looked up in the germline V gene. The CDR3 sequence holds 15 residues, the cysteine and phenylalanine included. The retained sequence is limited to the CDR3, 45 bases, with the frame set at the first base. TCRdb shows the sequencer as Illumina NovaSeq 6000. cDNA libraries for TCRalpha and TCRbeta were prepared by 5'RACE using constant-segment primers, with sample barcodes and unique molecular identifiers added. RNA was extracted from every sample with Trizol reagent. The libraries were amplified in two PCR steps, and the second step added a second sample barcode and Illumina TruSeq adapters. The libraries were sequenced on an Illumina NovaSeq using 2 x 150 bp paired-end reads. Per the source publication's procedure: Demultiplexing of reads and collapsing into UMI-guided consensus sequences were performed with migec v1.2.7. Using mixcr v2.1.11, the UMI consensuses were aligned to TRA and TRB V and J templates and assembled into clonotypes. A clonotype was counted as expanded or contracted only if both edgeR and NoisET called the change significant, with noise models trained on biological replicates. For edgeR calls, the cutoffs were a false discovery rate-adjusted p below 0.01 and a log2 fold-change threshold of 1. As an exploratory analysis of dynamics, PCA with hierarchical clustering was applied to max-normalized trajectories of the 1000 most abundant clonotypes. Separately sequenced CD4+ and CD8+ repertoires were used to assign a CD4 or CD8 phenotype to each responding clone. The public reads were run again by TCRdb, first through fastp at Q25 and then through MiXCR, and only productive beta chains were kept. Each entry is one CDR3 protein sequence, shown with its most common DNA and genes. V and J calls and clone size were set by TCRdb, not the authors. The table for this sample lists over 350,000 distinct CDR3 sequences; roughly 15% of them were counted only once. Together, the top ten hold approximately 21% of the sample.

This entry belongs to a study of T-cell memory formation after mild COVID-19 (dated by TCRdb to the early 2020s). For the wider study: TCR sequence clusters from the two donors were largely donor specific. The cohort was made up of two young adult volunteers, one female and one male, who were previously healthy. Longitudinal TCRalpha and TCRbeta repertoire sequencing tracked T-cell clones expanding and contracting after mild COVID-19 in a couple of donors.

Ficoll-Paque density gradient centrifugation was the method used to isolate PBMCs. What the study reported, not specific to this receptor: Contracting CD4+ clones turned up mainly in the CM and EM memory subsets, whereas EMRA was where CD8+ clones were enriched. Some responding clones were found in pre-infection memory, which suggests that pre-existing cross-reactive memory T cells took part in the SARS-CoV-2 response. Balanced CD4/CD8 phenotypes were observed for clones contracting from day 15 to 85, whereas a bias towards CD4+ was observed for a second wave of clones expanding from day 15 to 37. Only two mild cases were covered by the study, and larger cohorts that include severe cases with pre-infection samples were considered necessary. SARS-CoV-2 specificity was not confirmed for the second-wave clones peaking on day 37.

This sequence originates from a man in his late teens or twenties who had mild COVID-19 (a few samples of this study predate the infection). The sample titles of this study are shuffled in the database, so cell type and time point are left out; the donor was told from shared clones. The chain is encoded by TRBV5-1 joined to TRBJ2-2; the D gene cannot be resolved reliably. The sample taken for sequencing was PBMCs or a T cell subset sorted from them (not recorded which). In nucleotides, the sequence is TGCGCCAGCAGCTTGGTGGGCCACCGGAACGGGGAGCTGTTTTTT. Its protein reads: CASSLVGHRNGELFF.